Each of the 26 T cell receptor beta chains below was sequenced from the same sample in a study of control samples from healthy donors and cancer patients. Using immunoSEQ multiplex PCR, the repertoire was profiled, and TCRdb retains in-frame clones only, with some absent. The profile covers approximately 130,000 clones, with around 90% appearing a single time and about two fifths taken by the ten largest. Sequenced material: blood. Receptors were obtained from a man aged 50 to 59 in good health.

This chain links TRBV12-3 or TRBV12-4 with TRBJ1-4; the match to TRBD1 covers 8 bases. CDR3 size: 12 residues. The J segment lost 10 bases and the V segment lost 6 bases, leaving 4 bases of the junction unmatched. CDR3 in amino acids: CASRSTGGKLFF. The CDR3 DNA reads TGTGCCAGCAGGTCTACAGGGGGAAAACTGTTTTTT.

CDR3 sequence: CASSLSTEAFF. Here the CDR3 DNA reads TGTGCCAGCTCTCTCAGTACTGAAGCTTTCTTT. V usage is TRBV18 and J usage is TRBJ1-1; no clear D gene. The ends were cut back, 6 bases at V and 5 bases at J, with 7 bases in the middle. The CDR3 spans 11 residues. Germline CDR1 and CDR2: KGHSH and LQKENI.

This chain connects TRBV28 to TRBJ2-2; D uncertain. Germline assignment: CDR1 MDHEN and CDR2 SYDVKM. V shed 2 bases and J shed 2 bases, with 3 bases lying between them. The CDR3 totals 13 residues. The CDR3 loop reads CASSLPNTGELFF. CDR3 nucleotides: TGTGCCAGCAGTTTACCCAACACCGGGGAGCTGTTTTTT.

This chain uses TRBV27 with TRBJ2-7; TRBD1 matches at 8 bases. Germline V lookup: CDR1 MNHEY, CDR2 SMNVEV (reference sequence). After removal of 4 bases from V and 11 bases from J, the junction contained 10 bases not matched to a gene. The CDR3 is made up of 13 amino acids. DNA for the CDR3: TGTGCCAGCAGTTCTACAGGGGGGAGAGTAGAGTACTTC. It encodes CASSSTGGRVEYF.

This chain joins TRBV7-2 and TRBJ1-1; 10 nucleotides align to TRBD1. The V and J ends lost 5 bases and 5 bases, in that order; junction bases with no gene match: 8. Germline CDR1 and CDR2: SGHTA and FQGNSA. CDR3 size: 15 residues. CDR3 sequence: CASSLRQGAGTEAFF. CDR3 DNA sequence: TGTGCCAGCAGCCTTAGACAGGGGGCAGGGACTGAAGCTTTCTTT.

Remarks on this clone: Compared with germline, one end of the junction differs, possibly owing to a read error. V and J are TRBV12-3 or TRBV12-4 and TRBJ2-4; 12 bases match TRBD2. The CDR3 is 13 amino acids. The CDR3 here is CASRGLAGSPMDF. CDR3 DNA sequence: TGTGCCAGCAGAGGACTAGCGGGGTCTCCCATGGACTTC.

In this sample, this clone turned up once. CDR3 bases: TGTGCCAGCAGTTACCAGGGGGCAGATACGCAGTATTTT. As protein: CASSYQGADTQYF. The chain recombines TRBV6-6 with TRBJ2-3; 7 bases align to TRBD1. The CDR3 runs 13 residues. After removal of 2 bases from V and 4 bases from J, the junction contained 0 bases not matched to a gene. CDR1 and CDR2 (germline): MNHNY, SVGAGI (reference sequence).

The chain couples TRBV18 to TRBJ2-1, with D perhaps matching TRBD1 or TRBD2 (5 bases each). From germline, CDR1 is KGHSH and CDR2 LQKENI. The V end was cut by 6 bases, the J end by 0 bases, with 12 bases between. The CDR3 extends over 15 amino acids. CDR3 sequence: CASSTRDASYNEQFF. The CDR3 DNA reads TGTGCCAGCTCTACCAGGGACGCCTCCTACAATGAGCAGTTCTTC.

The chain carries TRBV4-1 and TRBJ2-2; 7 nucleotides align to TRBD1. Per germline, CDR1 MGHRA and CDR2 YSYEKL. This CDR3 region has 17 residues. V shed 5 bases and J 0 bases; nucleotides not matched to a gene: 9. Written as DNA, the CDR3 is TGCGCCAGCAGCTCTCCAGTAAGGGGGCCGAACACCGGGGAGCTGTTTTTT. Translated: CASSSPVRGPNTGELFF.

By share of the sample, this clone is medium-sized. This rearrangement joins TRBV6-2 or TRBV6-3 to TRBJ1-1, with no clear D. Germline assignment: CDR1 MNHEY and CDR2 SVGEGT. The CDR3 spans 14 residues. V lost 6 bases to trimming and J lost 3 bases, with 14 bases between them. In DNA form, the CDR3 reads TGTGCCAGCAGGTACGGATCCGGGGACACTGAAGCTTTCTTT. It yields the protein CASRYGSGDTEAFF.

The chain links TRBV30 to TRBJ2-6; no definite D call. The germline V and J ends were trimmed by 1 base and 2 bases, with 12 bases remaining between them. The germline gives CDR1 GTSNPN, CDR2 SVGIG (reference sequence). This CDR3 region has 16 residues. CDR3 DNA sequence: TGTGCCTGGAGTGATAGAAGCTGGCCTGGGGCCAACGTCCTGACTTTC. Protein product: CAWSDRSWPGANVLTF.

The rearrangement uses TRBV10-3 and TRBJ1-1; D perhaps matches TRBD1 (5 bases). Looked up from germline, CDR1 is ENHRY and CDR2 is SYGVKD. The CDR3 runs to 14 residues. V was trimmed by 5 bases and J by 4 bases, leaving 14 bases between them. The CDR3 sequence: CAISTRGASTEAFF. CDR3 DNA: TGTGCCATCAGTACCCGCGGGGCTAGCACTGAAGCTTTCTTT.

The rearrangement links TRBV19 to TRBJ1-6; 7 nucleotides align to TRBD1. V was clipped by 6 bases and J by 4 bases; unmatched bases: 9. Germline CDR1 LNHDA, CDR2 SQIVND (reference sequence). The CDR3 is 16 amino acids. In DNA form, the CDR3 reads TGTGCCAGTAGCGTCGACAGGGAGCCGTATAATTCACCCCTCCACTTT. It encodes CASSVDREPYNSPLHF.

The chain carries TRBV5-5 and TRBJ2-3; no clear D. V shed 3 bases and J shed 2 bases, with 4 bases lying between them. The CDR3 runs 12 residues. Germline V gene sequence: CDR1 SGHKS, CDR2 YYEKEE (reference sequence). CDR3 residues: CASSSSTDTQYF. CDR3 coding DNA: TGTGCCAGCAGCTCCTCCACAGATACGCAGTATTTT.

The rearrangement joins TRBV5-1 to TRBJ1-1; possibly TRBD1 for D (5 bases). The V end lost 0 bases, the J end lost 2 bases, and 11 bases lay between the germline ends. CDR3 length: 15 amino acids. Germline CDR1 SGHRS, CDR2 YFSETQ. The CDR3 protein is CASSLGGIRNTEAFF. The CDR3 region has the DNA TGCGCCAGCAGCTTGGGGGGGATACGTAACACTGAAGCTTTCTTT.

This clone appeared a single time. The CDR3 bases are TGTGCCAGTGAACGGGGTGGCTACACCTTC. The encoded protein is CASERGGYTF. The chain has TRBV6-5 and TRBJ1-2, with D unresolved. The germline CDR1 and CDR2 sequences are MNHEY and SVGAGI. This CDR3 spans 10 amino acids. The ends were cut back, 9 bases at V and 7 bases at J, with 9 bases in the middle.

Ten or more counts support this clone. This CDR3 reads CASSVRTGGTEAFF. The CDR3 DNA reads TGTGCCAGTAGTGTACGGACAGGGGGCACTGAAGCTTTCTTT. The chain carries TRBV19 and TRBJ1-1, with 10 bases matching TRBD1. V dropped 5 bases and J dropped 4; count of bases not matched to a gene: 4. Per the germline V gene, CDR1 is LNHDA and CDR2 is SQIVND (reference sequence). The CDR3 is 14 residues long.

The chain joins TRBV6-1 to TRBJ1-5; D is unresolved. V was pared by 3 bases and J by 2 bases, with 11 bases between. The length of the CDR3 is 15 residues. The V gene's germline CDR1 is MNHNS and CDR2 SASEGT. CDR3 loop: CASSDTAEGNQPQHF. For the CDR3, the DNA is TGTGCCAGCAGTGATACAGCCGAAGGCAATCAGCCCCAGCATTTT.

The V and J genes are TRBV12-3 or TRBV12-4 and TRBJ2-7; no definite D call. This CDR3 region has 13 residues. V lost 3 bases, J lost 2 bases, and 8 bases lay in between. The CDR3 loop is CASSFTETYEQYF. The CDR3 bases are TGTGCCAGCAGTTTCACAGAGACCTACGAGCAGTACTTC.

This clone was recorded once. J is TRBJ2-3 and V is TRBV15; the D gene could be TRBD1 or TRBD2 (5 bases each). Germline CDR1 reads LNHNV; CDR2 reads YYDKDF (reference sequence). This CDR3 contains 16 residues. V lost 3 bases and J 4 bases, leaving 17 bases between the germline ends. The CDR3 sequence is CATSRGTTVGADTQYF. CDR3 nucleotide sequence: TGTGCCACCAGCAGGGGGACGACAGTTGGAGCAGATACGCAGTATTTT.

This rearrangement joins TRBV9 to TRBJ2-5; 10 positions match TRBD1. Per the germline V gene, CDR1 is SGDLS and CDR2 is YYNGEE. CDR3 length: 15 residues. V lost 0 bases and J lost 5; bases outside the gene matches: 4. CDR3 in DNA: TGTGCCAGCAGCGTAGTCGGGACAGGGGTGGAGACCCAGTACTTC. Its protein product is CASSVVGTGVETQYF.

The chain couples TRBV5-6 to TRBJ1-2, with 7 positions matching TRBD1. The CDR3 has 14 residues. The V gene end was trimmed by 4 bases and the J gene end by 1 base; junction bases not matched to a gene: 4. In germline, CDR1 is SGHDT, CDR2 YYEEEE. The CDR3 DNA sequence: TGTGCCAGCAGCCCGGGACAGAATAACTATGGCTACACCTTC. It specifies CASSPGQNNYGYTF.

The CDR3 DNA is TGTGCCAGCAGACCCAGGGGGCCTAATGAAAAACTGTTTTTT. This translates into CASRPRGPNEKLFF. The rearrangement uses TRBV7-6 and TRBJ1-4, with 8 positions matching TRBD1. CDR1 and CDR2 from the germline V gene are SGHVS and FNYEAQ. The CDR3 runs 14 residues. Germline trimming cut 6 bases from V and 3 bases from J; bases unmatched to any gene: 3.

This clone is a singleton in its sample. As DNA, the CDR3 is TGTGCCAGCGCTGCAGGGGAGGGCTCTGAAGCTTTCTTT. Its protein is CASAAGEGSEAFF. This chain connects TRBV2 to TRBJ1-1; possible D gene TRBD1, 6 bases. The CDR3 length is 13 residues. V lost 8 bases and J 6 bases, leaving 16 bases between the germline ends. In germline, CDR1 is SNHLY, CDR2 FYNNEI.

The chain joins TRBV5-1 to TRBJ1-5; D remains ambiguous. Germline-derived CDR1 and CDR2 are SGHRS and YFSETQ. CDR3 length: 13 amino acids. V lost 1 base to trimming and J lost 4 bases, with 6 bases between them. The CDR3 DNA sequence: TGCGCCAGCAGCTTGTCCCCTAATCAGCCCCAGCATTTT. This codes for CASSLSPNQPQHF. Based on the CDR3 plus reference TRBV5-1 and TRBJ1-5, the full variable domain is KAGVTQTPRYLIKTRGQQVTLSCSPISGHRSVSWYQQTPGQGLQFLFEYFSETQRNKGNFPGRFSGRQFSNSRSEMNVSTLELGDSALYLCASSLSPNQPQHFGDGTRLSIL.

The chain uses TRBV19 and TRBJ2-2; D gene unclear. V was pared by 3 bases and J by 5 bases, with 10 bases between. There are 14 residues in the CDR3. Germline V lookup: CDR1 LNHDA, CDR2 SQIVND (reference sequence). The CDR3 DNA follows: TGTGCCAGTAGTATGATGGGTTTAACCGGGGAGCTGTTTTTT. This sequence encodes CASSMMGLTGELFF. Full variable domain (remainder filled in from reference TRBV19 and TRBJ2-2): DGGITQSPKYLFRKEGQNVTLSCEQNLNHDAMYWYRQDPGQGLRLIYYSQIVNDFQKGDIAEGYSVSREKKESFPLTVTSAQKNPTAFYLCASSMMGLTGELFFGEGSRLTVL.